The 27 T cell receptor beta chains presented below share a single source sample, sequenced in a study of CD4 T cells in relation to SARS-CoV-2 and coronaviruses. No antigen has been identified for these receptors. Using immunoSEQ multiplex PCR, the repertoire was profiled, and TCRdb retains in-frame clones only, with some absent. Found here are approximately 31,000 clones, roughly four fifths of them singletons; the top ten hold 3% to 4%. Input material: memory CD4+ T cells from PBMCs, cultured in vitro. The source is an adult with COVID-19.

The V gene is TRBV9, the J gene TRBJ2-1, with D maybe TRBD2 (5 bases). The CDR3 runs to 15 residues. CDR1 and CDR2 from the germline V gene are SGDLS and YYNGEE. The V and J ends lost 2 bases and 0 bases respectively, with 9 bases between them. The CDR3: CASSVDGNSYNEQFF. The CDR3 coding sequence is TGTGCCAGCAGCGTCGACGGGAACTCCTACAATGAGCAGTTCTTC.

The chain joins TRBV19 to TRBJ2-3, with 10 bases lining up with TRBD2. Looked up from germline, CDR1 is LNHDA and CDR2 is SQIVND (reference sequence). There are 15 residues in the CDR3. Trimming removed 4 bases from V and 4 bases from J; junction bases left unmatched: 5. CDR3 amino acids: CASSNSGRAPDTQYF. The CDR3 DNA follows: TGTGCCAGTAGTAACAGCGGGAGGGCCCCAGATACGCAGTATTTT.

This clone has only one observation. V is TRBV9 and J is TRBJ2-1; TRBD2 aligns across 10 bases. Germline-derived CDR1 and CDR2 are SGDLS and YYNGEE. Trimming removed 0 bases from V and 9 bases from J; junction bases left unmatched: 6. The CDR3 spans 15 residues. CDR3 amino acids: CASSVGSSGRIEQFF. The CDR3 DNA reads as TGTGCCAGCAGCGTAGGTTCTAGCGGGAGAATTGAGCAGTTCTTC.

CDR3 sequence: CASRMDRAKNIQYF. CDR3 coding DNA: TGTGCCAGCAGGATGGACAGAGCCAAAAACATTCAGTACTTC. The chain has TRBV2 and TRBJ2-4; possible D gene TRBD1, 6 bases. The germline gives CDR1 SNHLY, CDR2 FYNNEI. Trimming cost V 6 bases and J 0 bases, with 9 bases left between them. The CDR3 extends over 14 amino acids. The full variable domain, with the rest looked up from reference TRBV2 and TRBJ2-4, is EPEVTQTPSHQVTQMGQEVILRCVPISNHLYFYWYRQILGQKVEFLVSFYNNEISEKSEIFDDQFSVERPDGSNFTLKIRSTKLEDSAMYFCASRMDRAKNIQYFGAGTRLSVL.

The chain is built from TRBV2 and TRBJ2-1, with D perhaps TRBD1 (6 bases). The germline CDR1 and CDR2 sequences are SNHLY and FYNNEI. Deletions cut 5 bases from V and 9 bases from J, with 14 bases between. The CDR3 covers 13 residues. The CDR3 sequence is CASSPITGSEQFF. The CDR3 DNA reads as TGTGCCAGCAGTCCTATTACAGGGAGTGAGCAGTTCTTC.

The gene calls are TRBV7-9 and TRBJ2-3; 10 bases fit TRBD2. The CDR3 has 14 residues. V was pared by 3 bases and J by 6 bases, with 3 bases of the junction left unmatched. Germline V lookup: CDR1 SEHNR, CDR2 FQNEAQ (reference sequence). The CDR3 coding sequence is TGTGCCAGCAGCTTGCTAGCGGGAGTTGATACGCAGTATTTT. Translation gives CASSLLAGVDTQYF.

The chain is built from TRBV10-3 and TRBJ2-3; 11 bases line up with TRBD2. Per germline, CDR1 ENHRY and CDR2 SYGVKD. This CDR3 has 14 amino acids. J was trimmed by 4 bases and V by 10 bases; bases with no gene match: 7. The DNA for the CDR3 is TGTGCCACCCTAGCGGGAGGAGTACCAGATACGCAGTATTTT. Its translation: CATLAGGVPDTQYF.

This chain uses TRBV7-3 with TRBJ2-5, with a weak D call TRBD1 (5 bases). V was shortened by 1 base and J by 5 bases, with 20 bases between the two germline ends. The CDR3 length is 17 residues. Germline loops: CDR1 SGHTA, CDR2 FQGTGA. The CDR3 is CASSLNSAGLIGETQYF. In DNA, the CDR3 is TGTGCCAGCAGCTTAAACTCGGCAGGGTTAATAGGCGAGACCCAGTACTTC. Together with reference TRBV7-3 and TRBJ2-5, the CDR3 gives the full variable domain: GAGVSQTPSNKVTEKGKYVELRCDPISGHTALYWYRQSLGQGPEFLIYFQGTGAADDSGLPNDRFFAVRPEGSVSTLKIQRTERGDSAVYLCASSLNSAGLIGETQYFGPGTRLLVL.

The chain is built from TRBV9 and TRBJ1-6, with D perhaps matching TRBD1 (5 bases). Germline-derived CDR1 and CDR2 are SGDLS and YYNGEE. V was trimmed by 0 bases and J by 7 bases, leaving 11 bases between them. The CDR3 is 15 amino acids. In nucleotides, the CDR3 is TGTGCCAGCAGCGTAGAACAGGCGTTAAATTCACCCCTCCACTTT. It codes for CASSVEQALNSPLHF.

The chain is built from TRBV6-1 and TRBJ1-5; 7 bases are shared with TRBD1. CDR1 is MNHNS and CDR2 is SASEGT in the germline V gene. CDR3 length equals 16 residues. Trimming took 4 bases from V and 0 from J; bases not matched to a gene: 6. The CDR3 DNA is TGTGCCAGCAGTGGCGGGACAGTCTATAGCAATCAGCCCCAGCATTTT. It codes for CASSGGTVYSNQPQHF.

The V gene is TRBV24-1, the J gene TRBJ2-1; D uncertain. The CDR3 runs 12 residues. Trimming took 4 bases from V and 15 from J, leaving 15 bases between them. CDR1 is KGHDR and CDR2 is SFDVKD in the germline V gene. The CDR3 loop is CATSDQTRSLFF. The CDR3 DNA reads as TGTGCCACCAGTGACCAGACGCGGTCCTTGTTCTTC.

The V and J genes are TRBV4-3 and TRBJ2-3; perhaps TRBD1 as D (8 bases). Trimming took off 1 base at V and 2 bases at J, with 25 bases between the two ends. Germline V CDR1 and CDR2: LGHNA, YSLEER. The CDR3 sequence is 20 residues long. The CDR3 sequence is CASSQGARGLEGGVTDTQYF. The CDR3 bases are TGCGCCAGCAGCCAAGGGGCCAGGGGGCTCGAGGGAGGGGTCACAGATACGCAGTATTTT.

The rearrangement uses TRBV5-5 and TRBJ2-5; D not certain. Germline CDR1 is SGHKS and CDR2 is YYEKEE (reference sequence). Between the trimmed V and J ends, which lost 6 bases and 5 bases, there was a span of 17 bases. The CDR3 is 14 residues long. The CDR3: CASTDSLGLETQYF. CDR3 nucleotides: TGTGCCAGCACCGACTCTCTAGGATTGGAGACCCAGTACTTC.

The chain joins TRBV30 to TRBJ2-1; 15 bases agree with TRBD2. From germline, CDR1 is GTSNPN and CDR2 SVGIG (reference sequence). This CDR3 region has 16 residues. V shed 5 bases and J 4 bases; nucleotides not matched to a gene: 6. The chain's CDR3 is CAWGTGLAGGYNEQFF. CDR3 bases: TGTGCCTGGGGAACGGGACTAGCGGGGGGTTACAATGAGCAGTTCTTC. Full variable domain (remainder filled in from reference TRBV30 and TRBJ2-1): SQTIHQWPATLVQPVGSPLSLECTVEGTSNPNLYWYRQAAGRGLQLLFYSVGIGQISSEVPQNLSASRPQDRQFILSSKKLLLSDSGFYLCAWGTGLAGGYNEQFFGPGTRLTVL.

The chain carries TRBV18 and TRBJ2-1; D gene ambiguous. This CDR3 region has 16 residues. V was shortened by 0 bases and J by 4 bases, with 13 bases between the two germline ends. Germline CDR1 KGHSH, CDR2 LQKENI. CDR3 sequence reads: CASSPPRTQRYNEQFF. The DNA for the CDR3 is TGTGCCAGCTCACCACCGCGAACCCAACGATACAATGAGCAGTTCTTC.

The chain employs TRBV28 and TRBJ2-3; D gene ambiguous. Trimming shortened V by 2 bases and J by 2 bases, and 11 bases separated the two germline ends. Germline values: CDR1 MDHEN, CDR2 SYDVKM. CDR3 length: 15 residues. The chain's CDR3 is CASSLSLGFTDTQYF. The CDR3 region has the DNA TGTGCCAGCAGTTTAAGCCTCGGATTCACAGATACGCAGTATTTT.

The chain combines TRBV21-1 with TRBJ2-5. TRBV21-1 is noted as a pseudogene. The CDR3 loop spans 16 amino acids. The CDR3, as DNA: TGTGCCAGCAGCGGACCAGGGGGGGGACGGGAGGAGACCCAGTACTTC. This encodes CASSGPGGGREETQYF.

This rearrangement joins TRBV6-5 to TRBJ2-7, with 7 positions matching TRBD2. Unmatched junction bases numbered 8, after V lost 6 bases and J lost 0 bases. Germline V gene data show CDR1 as MNHEY and CDR2 as SVGAGI. The length of the CDR3 is 15 residues. The CDR3 nucleotides read TGTGCCAGCAGGAACTCGGGCGGGAGCTCCTACGAGCAGTACTTC. Translated: CASRNSGGSSYEQYF.

This chain joins TRBV2 and TRBJ2-3; the D is unclear. The CDR3 is 12 amino acids. Trimming cost V 4 bases and J 0 bases, with 2 bases left between them. The germline V gene has CDR1 SNHLY and CDR2 FYNNEI. CDR3 bases: TGTGCCAGCAGTGTCAGCACAGATACGCAGTATTTT. It translates to CASSVSTDTQYF.

The genes are TRBV29-1 and TRBJ1-2; D is undetermined. The CDR3 covers 12 residues. V shed 4 bases and J shed 2 bases, with 8 bases lying between them. Germline CDR1 SQVTM, CDR2 ANQGSEA. CDR3 in amino acids: CSVGGLNYGYTF. The DNA for the CDR3 is TGCAGCGTTGGTGGCTTGAACTATGGCTACACCTTC.

The chain has TRBV20-1 and TRBJ1-2, with D possibly matching TRBD1 (6 bases). The CDR3 has 14 amino acids. Germline V gene lookup returns CDR1 DFQATT and CDR2 SNEGSKA (reference sequence). V lost 3 bases and J lost 8, with 19 bases in between. CDR3 sequence reads: CSASGFGGGVGYTF. The CDR3 DNA is TGCAGTGCTAGTGGGTTCGGGGGCGGCGTCGGCTACACCTTC.

This clone was found once. J is TRBJ1-2 and V is TRBV4-3, with D maybe TRBD1 (5 bases). CDR3 length: 16 residues. Germline V gene lookup returns CDR1 LGHNA and CDR2 YSLEER. Trimming pared 0 bases from V and 5 bases from J, leaving 16 bases between. This chain's CDR3 is CASSQDAGRGVYGYTF. The CDR3 DNA follows: TGCGCCAGCAGCCAAGATGCAGGGCGGGGGGTATATGGCTACACCTTC.

This chain links TRBV6-5 with TRBJ1-2; the D is unclear. The CDR3 totals 12 residues. V lost 7 bases and J lost 1, with 7 bases in between. The germline CDR1 and CDR2 sequences are MNHEY and SVGAGI. Here the CDR3 reads CASTEINYGYTF. CDR3 DNA sequence: TGTGCCAGCACGGAGATTAACTATGGCTACACCTTC.

This clone was found a few times. V and J are TRBV4-1 and TRBJ2-7, with 7 positions matching TRBD2. The germline gives CDR1 MGHRA, CDR2 YSYEKL. The CDR3 sequence is 13 residues long. V lost 5 bases, J lost 2 bases, and 3 bases stayed unmatched. DNA of the CDR3: TGCGCCAGCAGCGAGCGGGAAGCCTACGAGCAGTACTTC. It yields the protein CASSEREAYEQYF.

CDR3 coding DNA: TGCGCCAGCAGCCTCGCCTTGGGCGAGACCCAGTACTTC. Translating gives CASSLALGETQYF. The rearrangement uses TRBV4-1 and TRBJ2-5; no reliable D call. The V end was cut by 4 bases, the J end by 5 bases, with 11 bases between. This CDR3 is 13 amino acids long. Germline CDR1 MGHRA, CDR2 YSYEKL.

The V and J genes are TRBV11-2 and TRBJ2-7; D uncertain. Trimming cost V 4 bases and J 6 bases, with 13 bases left between them. The length of the CDR3 is 13 residues. In germline, CDR1 is SGHAT, CDR2 FQNNGV. The DNA for the CDR3 is TGTGCCAGCAGCTCAGCGTCGCCCTCCGAGCAGTACTTC. Residues: CASSSASPSEQYF.

The genes are TRBV6-5 and TRBJ2-2; D unclear. Per germline, CDR1 MNHEY and CDR2 SVGAGI. Trimming cost V 7 bases and J 2 bases, with 14 bases left between them. The CDR3 loop spans 15 amino acids. The CDR3 region has the DNA TGTGCCAGCACCTTAAGAGCCAGAAACACCGGGGAGCTGTTTTTT. Translating it yields CASTLRARNTGELFF.